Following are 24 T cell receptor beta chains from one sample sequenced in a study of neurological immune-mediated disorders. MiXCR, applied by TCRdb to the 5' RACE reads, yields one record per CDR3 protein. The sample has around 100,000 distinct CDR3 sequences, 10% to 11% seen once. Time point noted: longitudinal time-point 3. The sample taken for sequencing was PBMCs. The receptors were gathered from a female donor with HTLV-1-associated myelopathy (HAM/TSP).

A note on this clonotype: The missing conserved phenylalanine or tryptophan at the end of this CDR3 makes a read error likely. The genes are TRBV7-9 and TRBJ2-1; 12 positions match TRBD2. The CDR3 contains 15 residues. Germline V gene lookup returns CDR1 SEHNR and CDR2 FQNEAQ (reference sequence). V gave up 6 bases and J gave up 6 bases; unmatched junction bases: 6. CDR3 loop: CASRQRTSGVNEQFL. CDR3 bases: TGTGCCAGCAGACAGAGGACTAGCGGGGTCAATGAGCAGTTCTTG.

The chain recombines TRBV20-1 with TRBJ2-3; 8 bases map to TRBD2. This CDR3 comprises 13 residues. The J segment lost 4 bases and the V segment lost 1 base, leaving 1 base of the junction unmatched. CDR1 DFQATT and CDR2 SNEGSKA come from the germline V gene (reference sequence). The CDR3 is CSARVAGSDTQYF. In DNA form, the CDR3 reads TGCAGTGCTAGAGTAGCGGGGTCAGATACGCAGTATTTT.

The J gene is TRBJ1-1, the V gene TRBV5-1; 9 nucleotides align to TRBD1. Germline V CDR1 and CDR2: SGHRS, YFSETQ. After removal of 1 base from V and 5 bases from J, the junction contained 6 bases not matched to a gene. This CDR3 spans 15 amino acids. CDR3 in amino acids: CASSLFSGQGTEAFF. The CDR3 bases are TGCGCCAGCAGCTTGTTTTCGGGACAGGGAACTGAAGCTTTCTTT.

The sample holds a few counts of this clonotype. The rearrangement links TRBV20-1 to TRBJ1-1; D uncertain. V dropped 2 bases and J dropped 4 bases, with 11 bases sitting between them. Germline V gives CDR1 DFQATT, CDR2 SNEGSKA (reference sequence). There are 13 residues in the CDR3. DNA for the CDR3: TGCAGTGCTAGACACTTCCCTGGCACTGAAGCTTTCTTT. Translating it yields CSARHFPGTEAFF.

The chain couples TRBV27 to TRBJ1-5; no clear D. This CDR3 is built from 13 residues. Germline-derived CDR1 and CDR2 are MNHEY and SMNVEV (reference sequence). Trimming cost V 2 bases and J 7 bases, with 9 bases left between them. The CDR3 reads CASSLGPRQPQHF. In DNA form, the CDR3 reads TGTGCCAGCAGTTTAGGACCGCGGCAGCCCCAGCATTTT.

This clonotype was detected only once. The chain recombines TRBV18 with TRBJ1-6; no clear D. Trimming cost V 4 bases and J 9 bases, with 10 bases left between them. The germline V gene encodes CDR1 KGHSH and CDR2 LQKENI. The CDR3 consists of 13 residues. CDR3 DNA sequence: TGTGCCAGCTCACGAGGGTTTGGTTCACCCCTCCACTTT. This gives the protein CASSRGFGSPLHF. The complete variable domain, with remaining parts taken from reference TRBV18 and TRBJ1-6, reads NAGVMQNPRHLVRRRGQEARLRCSPMKGHSHVYWYRQLPEEGLKFMVYLQKENIIDESGMPKERFSAEFPKEGPSILRIQQVVRGDSAAYFCASSRGFGSPLHFGNGTRLTVT.

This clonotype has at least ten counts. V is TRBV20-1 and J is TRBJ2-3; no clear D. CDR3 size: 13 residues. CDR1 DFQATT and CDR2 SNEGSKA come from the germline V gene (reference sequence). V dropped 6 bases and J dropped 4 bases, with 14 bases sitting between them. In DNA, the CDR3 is TGCAGTGCCACAGTGTATGGCGCAGATACGCAGTATTTT. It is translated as CSATVYGADTQYF.

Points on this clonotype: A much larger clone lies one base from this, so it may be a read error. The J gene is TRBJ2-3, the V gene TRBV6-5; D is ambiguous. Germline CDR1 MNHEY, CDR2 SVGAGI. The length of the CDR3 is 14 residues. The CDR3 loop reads CVSMWSSGTDTQYF. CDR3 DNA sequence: TGTGTCAGTATGTGGTCCAGTGGCACAGATACGCAGTATTTT.

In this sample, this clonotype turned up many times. CDR3 region: CSARAREGEAFF. In DNA form, the CDR3 reads TGCAGTGCTAGAGCCCGCGAGGGTGAAGCTTTCTTT. The V gene is TRBV20-1, the J gene TRBJ1-1; D call uncertain. The CDR3 spans 12 residues. CDR1 is DFQATT and CDR2 is SNEGSKA in the germline V gene (reference sequence). The V gene lost 1 base and the J gene lost 7 bases, with 10 bases spanning the gap.

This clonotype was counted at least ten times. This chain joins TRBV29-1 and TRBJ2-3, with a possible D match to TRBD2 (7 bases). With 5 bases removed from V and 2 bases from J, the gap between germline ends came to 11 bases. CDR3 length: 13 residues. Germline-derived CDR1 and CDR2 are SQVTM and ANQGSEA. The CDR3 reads CSVPGGFTDTQYF. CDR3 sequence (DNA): TGCAGCGTTCCGGGGGGCTTCACAGATACGCAGTATTTT.

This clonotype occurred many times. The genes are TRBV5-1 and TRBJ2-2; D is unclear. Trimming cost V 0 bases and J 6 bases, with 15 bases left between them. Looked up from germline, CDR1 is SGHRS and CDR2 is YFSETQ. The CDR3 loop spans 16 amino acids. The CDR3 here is CASSLAIASLAGELFF. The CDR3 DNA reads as TGCGCCAGCAGCTTGGCTATCGCATCGTTAGCCGGGGAGCTGTTTTTT.

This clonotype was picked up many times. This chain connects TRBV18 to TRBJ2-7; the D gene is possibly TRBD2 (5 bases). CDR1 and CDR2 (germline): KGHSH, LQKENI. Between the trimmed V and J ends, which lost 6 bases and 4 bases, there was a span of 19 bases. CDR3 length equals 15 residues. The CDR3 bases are TGTGCCAGCTCGAAAACTGGGCCCCCGGGATACGAGCAGTACTTC. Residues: CASSKTGPPGYEQYF.

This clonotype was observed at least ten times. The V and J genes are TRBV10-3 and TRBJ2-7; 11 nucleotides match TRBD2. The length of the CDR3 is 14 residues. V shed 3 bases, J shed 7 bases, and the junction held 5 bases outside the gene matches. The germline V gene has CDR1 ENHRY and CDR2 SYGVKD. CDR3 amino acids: CAISDSGGAREQYF. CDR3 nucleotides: TGTGCCATCAGTGATAGCGGGGGGGCAAGGGAGCAGTACTTC.

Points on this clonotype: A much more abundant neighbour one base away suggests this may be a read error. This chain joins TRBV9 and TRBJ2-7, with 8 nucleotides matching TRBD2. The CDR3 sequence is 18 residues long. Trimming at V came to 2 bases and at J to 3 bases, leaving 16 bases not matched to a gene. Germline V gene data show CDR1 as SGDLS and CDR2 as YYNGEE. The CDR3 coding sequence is TGTGCCAGCAGCGTGGCAGACAAACTATCGGGGGGGCTCTACGAGCAGTACTTC. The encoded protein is CASSVADKLSGGLYEQYF.

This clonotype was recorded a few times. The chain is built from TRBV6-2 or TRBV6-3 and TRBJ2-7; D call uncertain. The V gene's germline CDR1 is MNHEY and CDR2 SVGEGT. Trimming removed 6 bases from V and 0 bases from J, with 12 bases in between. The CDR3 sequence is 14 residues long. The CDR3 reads CASSLAPSSYEQYF. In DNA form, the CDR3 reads TGTGCCAGCAGCCTGGCCCCTTCCTCCTACGAGCAGTACTTC.

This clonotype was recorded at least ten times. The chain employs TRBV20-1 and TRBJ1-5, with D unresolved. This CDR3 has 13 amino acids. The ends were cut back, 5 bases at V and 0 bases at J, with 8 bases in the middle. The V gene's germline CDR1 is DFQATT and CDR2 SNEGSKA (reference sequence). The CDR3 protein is CSALQISNQPQHF. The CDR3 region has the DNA TGCAGTGCTCTACAGATTAGCAATCAGCCCCAGCATTTT.

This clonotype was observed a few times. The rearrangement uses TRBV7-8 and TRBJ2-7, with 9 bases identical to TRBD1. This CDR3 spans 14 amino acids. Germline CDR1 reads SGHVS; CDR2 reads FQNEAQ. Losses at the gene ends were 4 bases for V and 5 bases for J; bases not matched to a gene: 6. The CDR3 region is CASSYGTGWDEQYF. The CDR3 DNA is TGTGCCAGCAGCTACGGGACAGGGTGGGACGAGCAGTACTTC.

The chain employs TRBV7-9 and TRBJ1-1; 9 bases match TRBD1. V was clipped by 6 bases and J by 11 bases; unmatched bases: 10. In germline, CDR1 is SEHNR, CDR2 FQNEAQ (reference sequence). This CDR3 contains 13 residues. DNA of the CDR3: TGTGCCAGCAGGGAAATCGGGACAGGGATGGCTTTCTTT. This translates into CASREIGTGMAFF.

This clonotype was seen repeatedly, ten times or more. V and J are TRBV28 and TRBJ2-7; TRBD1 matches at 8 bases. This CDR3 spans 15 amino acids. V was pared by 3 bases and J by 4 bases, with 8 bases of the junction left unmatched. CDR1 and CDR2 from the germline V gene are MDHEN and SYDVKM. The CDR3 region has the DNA TGTGCCAGCAGTTTTAGACCGGGACAGGCGTACGAGCAGTACTTC. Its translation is CASSFRPGQAYEQYF.

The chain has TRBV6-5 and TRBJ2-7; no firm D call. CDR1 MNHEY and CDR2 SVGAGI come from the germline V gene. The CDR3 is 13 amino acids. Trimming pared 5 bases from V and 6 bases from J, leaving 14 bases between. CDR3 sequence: CASSPPFGGEQYF. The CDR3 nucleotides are TGTGCCAGCAGTCCTCCGTTTGGCGGCGAGCAGTACTTC.

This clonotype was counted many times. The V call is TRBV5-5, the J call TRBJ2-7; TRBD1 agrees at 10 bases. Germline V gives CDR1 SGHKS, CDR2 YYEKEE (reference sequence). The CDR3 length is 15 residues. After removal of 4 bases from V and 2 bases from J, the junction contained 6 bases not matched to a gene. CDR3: CASSGTGVYTYEQYF. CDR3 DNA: TGTGCCAGCAGCGGGACAGGGGTCTACACCTACGAGCAGTACTTC.

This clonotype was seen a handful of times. The CDR3 bases are TGCAGCGTTACGGGGTGGCCAGGGAGCTCTGGAAACACCATATATTTT. It translates to CSVTGWPGSSGNTIYF. This rearrangement joins TRBV29-1 to TRBJ1-3, with a tentative D call TRBD1 (5 bases). There are 16 residues in the CDR3. Germline-derived CDR1 and CDR2 are SQVTM and ANQGSEA. V lost 5 bases and J 0 bases, leaving 17 bases between the germline ends.

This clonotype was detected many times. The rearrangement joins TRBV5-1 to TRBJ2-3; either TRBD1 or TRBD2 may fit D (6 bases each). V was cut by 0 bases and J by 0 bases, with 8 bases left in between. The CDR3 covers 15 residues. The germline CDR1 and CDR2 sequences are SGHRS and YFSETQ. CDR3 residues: CASSLEGGSTDTQYF. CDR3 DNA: TGCGCCAGCAGCTTGGAGGGGGGCAGCACAGATACGCAGTATTTT.

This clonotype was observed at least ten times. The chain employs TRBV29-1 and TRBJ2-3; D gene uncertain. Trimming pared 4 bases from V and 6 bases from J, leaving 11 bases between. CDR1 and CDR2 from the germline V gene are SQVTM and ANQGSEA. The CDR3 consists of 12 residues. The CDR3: CSVVGVSDTQYF. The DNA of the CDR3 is TGCAGCGTTGTTGGCGTCTCGGATACGCAGTATTTT.